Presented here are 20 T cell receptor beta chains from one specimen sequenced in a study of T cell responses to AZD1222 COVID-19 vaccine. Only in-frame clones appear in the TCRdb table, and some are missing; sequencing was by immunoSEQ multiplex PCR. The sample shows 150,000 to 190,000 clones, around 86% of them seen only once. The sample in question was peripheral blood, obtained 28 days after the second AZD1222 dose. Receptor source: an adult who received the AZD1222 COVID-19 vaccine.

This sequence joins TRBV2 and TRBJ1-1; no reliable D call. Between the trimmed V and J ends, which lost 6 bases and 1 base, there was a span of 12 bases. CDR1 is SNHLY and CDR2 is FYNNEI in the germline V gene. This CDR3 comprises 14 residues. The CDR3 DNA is TGTGCCAGCAGGGGCGGACTGTGGAACACTGAAGCTTTCTTT. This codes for CASRGGLWNTEAFF.

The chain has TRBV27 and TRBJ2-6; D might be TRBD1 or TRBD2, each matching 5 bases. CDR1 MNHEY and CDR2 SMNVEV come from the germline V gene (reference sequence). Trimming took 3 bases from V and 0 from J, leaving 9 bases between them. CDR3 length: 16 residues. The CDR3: CASSFWGSSGANVLTF. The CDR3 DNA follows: TGTGCCAGCAGTTTTTGGGGGAGCTCTGGGGCCAACGTCCTGACTTTC.

The chain's CDR3 is CASSYSGGSLGGYTF. Written as DNA, the CDR3 is TGTGCCAGCAGTTACTCGGGCGGTTCGCTGGGTGGCTACACCTTC. The V call is TRBV6-2 or TRBV6-3, the J call TRBJ1-2, with no clear D. Deletions cut 0 bases from V and 7 bases from J, with 15 bases between. The CDR3 spans 15 residues. Germline CDR1 MNHEY, CDR2 SVGEGT.

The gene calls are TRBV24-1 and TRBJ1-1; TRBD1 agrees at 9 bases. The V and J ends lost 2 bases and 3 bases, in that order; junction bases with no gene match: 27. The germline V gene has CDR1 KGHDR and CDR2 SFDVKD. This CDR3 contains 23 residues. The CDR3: CATSDCPPGQGRGSFLLDTEAFF. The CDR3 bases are TGTGCCACCAGTGATTGCCCACCCGGACAGGGGCGGGGATCGTTTTTGTTGGACACTGAAGCTTTCTTT.

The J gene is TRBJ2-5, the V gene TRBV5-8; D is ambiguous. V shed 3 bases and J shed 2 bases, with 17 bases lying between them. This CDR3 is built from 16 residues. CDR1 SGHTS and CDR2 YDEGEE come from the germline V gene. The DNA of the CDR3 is TGTGCCAGCAGCTCCCGTAGGGCAGGAGAGCAAGAGACCCAGTACTTC. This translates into CASSSRRAGEQETQYF.

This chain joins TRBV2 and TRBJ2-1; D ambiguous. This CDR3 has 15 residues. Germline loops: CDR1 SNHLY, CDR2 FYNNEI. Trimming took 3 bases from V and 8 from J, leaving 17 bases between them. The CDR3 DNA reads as TGTGCCAGCAGTGACCAGACTCTCCCGGGCGATGAGCAGTTCTTC. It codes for CASSDQTLPGDEQFF.

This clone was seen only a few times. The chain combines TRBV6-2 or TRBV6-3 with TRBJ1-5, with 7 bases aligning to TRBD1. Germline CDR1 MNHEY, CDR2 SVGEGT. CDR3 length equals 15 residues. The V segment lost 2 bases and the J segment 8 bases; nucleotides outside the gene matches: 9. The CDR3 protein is CASSYKREGAEPQHF. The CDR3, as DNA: TGTGCCAGCAGTTACAAAAGAGAGGGGGCAGAGCCCCAGCATTTT.

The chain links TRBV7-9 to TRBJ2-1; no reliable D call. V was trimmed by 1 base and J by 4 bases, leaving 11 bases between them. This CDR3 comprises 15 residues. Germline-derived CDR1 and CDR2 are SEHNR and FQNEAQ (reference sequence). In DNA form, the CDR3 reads TGTGCCAGCAGCTTAGATGGCGGATCGTACAATGAGCAGTTCTTC. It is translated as CASSLDGGSYNEQFF.

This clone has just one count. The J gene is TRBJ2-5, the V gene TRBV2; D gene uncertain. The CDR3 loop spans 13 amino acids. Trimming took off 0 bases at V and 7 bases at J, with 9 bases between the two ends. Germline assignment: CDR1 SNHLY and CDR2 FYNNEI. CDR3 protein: CASSEALPGTQYF. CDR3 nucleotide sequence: TGTGCCAGCAGTGAAGCGCTTCCGGGGACCCAGTACTTC.

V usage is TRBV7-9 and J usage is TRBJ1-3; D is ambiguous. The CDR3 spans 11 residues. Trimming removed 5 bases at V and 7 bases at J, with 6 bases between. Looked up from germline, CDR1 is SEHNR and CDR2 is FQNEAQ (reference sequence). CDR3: CASSPGNTIYF. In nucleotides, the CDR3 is TGTGCCAGCAGCCCCGGGAACACCATATATTTT.

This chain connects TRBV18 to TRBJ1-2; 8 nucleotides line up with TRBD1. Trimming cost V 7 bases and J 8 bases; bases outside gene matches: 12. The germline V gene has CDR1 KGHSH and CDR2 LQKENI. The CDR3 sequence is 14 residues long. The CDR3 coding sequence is TGTGCCAGCTTAACCAGCAGGGCAGGGGGCGGCTACACCTTC. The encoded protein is CASLTSRAGGGYTF.

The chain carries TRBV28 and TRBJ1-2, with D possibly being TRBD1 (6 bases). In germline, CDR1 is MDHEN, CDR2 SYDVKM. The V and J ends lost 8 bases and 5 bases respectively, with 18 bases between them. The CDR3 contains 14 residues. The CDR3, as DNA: TGTGCCAGCCGAACCGGTGGAGGGGGGTATGGCTACACCTTC. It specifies CASRTGGGGYGYTF.

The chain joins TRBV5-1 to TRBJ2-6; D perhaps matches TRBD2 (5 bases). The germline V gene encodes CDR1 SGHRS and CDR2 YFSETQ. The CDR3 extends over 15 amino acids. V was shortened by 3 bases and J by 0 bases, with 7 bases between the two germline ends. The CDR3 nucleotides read TGCGCCAGCAGCTCAGCGGTCTCTGGGGCCAACGTCCTGACTTTC. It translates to CASSSAVSGANVLTF. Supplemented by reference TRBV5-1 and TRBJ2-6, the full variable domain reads KAGVTQTPRYLIKTRGQQVTLSCSPISGHRSVSWYQQTPGQGLQFLFEYFSETQRNKGNFPGRFSGRQFSNSRSEMNVSTLELGDSALYLCASSSAVSGANVLTFGAGSRLTVL.

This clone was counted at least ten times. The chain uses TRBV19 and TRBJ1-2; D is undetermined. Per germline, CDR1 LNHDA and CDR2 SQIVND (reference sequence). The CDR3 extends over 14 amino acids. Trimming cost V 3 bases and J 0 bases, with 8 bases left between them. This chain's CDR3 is CASSIGGTNYGYTF. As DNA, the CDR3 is TGTGCCAGTAGTATTGGAGGTACTAACTATGGCTACACCTTC. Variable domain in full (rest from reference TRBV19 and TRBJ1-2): DGGITQSPKYLFRKEGQNVTLSCEQNLNHDAMYWYRQDPGQGLRLIYYSQIVNDFQKGDIAEGYSVSREKKESFPLTVTSAQKNPTAFYLCASSIGGTNYGYTFGSGTRLTVV.

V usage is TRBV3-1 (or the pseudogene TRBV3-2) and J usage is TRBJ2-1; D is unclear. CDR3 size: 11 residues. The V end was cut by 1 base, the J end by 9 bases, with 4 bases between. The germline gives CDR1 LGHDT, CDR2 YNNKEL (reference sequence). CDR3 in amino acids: CASSQASEQFF. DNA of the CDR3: TGTGCCAGCAGCCAAGCGAGTGAGCAGTTCTTC.

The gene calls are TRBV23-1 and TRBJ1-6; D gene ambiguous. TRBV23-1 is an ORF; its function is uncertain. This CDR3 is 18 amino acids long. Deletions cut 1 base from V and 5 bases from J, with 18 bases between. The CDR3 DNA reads TGCGCCAGCAGTCAATGGAGGTCCCCTCGGGCGAATAATTCACCCCTCCACTTT. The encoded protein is CASSQWRSPRANNSPLHF.

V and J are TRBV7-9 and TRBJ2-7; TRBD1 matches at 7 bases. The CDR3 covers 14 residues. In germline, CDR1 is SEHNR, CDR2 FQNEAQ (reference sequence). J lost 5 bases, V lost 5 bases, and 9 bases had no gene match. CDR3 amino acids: CASSTRTGVDEQYF. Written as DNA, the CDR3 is TGTGCCAGCAGCACCCGGACAGGCGTCGACGAGCAGTACTTC.

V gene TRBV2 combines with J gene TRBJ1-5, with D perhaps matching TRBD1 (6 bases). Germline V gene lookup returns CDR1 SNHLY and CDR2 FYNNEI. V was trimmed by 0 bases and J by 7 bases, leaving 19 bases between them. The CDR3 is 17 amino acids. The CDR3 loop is CASSEALQGGVGQPQHF. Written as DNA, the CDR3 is TGTGCCAGCAGTGAAGCGCTTCAAGGGGGGGTTGGGCAGCCCCAGCATTTT.

In nucleotides, the CDR3 is TGTGCCAGCAGTTTGAGGGGCGGCTACACCTTC. This gives the protein CASSLRGGYTF. This chain uses TRBV12-3 or TRBV12-4 with TRBJ1-2; D may be TRBD1 (5 bases). With 3 bases removed from V and 8 bases from J, the gap between germline ends came to 7 bases. This CDR3 region has 11 residues.

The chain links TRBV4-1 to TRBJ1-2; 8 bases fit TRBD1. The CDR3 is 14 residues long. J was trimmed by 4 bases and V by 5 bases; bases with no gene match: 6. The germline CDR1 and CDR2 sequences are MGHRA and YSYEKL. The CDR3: CASSGRGQSYGYTF. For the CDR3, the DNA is TGCGCCAGCAGCGGCAGGGGGCAGTCCTATGGCTACACCTTC.